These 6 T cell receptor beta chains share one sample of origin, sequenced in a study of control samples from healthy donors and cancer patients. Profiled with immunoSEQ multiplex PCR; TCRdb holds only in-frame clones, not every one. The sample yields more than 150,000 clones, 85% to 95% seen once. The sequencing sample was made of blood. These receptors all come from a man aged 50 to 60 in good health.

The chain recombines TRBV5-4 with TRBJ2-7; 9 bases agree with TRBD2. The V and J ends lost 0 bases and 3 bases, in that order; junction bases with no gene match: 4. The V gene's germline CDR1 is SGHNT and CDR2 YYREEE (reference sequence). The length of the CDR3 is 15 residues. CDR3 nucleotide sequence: TGTGCCAGCAGCTTGGGGGGTAGCGGGAGCTACGAGCAGTACTTC. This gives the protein CASSLGGSGSYEQYF.

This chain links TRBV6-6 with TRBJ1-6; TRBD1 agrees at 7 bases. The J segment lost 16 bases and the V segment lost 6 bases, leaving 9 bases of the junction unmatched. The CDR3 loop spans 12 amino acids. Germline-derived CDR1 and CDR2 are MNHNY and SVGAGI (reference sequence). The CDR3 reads CASSKTGVQLHF. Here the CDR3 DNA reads TGTGCCAGCAGCAAAACAGGGGTCCAACTCCACTTT.

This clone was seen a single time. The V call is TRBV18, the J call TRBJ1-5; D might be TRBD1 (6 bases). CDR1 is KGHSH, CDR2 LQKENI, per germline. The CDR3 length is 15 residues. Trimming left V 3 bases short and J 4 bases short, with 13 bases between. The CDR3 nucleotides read TGTGCCAGCTCACCGATCCAGGGGCAGAATCAGCCCCAGCATTTT. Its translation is CASSPIQGQNQPQHF. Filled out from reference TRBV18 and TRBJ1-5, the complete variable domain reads NAGVMQNPRHLVRRRGQEARLRCSPMKGHSHVYWYRQLPEEGLKFMVYLQKENIIDESGMPKERFSAEFPKEGPSILRIQQVVRGDSAAYFCASSPIQGQNQPQHFGDGTRLSIL.

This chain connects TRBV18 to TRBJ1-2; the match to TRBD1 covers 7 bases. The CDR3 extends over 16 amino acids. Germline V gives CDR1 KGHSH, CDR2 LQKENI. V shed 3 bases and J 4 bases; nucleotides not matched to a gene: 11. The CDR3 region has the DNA TGTGCCAGCTCACCGAACCCGCCGGGACAGTCCTATGGCTACACCTTC. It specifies CASSPNPPGQSYGYTF.

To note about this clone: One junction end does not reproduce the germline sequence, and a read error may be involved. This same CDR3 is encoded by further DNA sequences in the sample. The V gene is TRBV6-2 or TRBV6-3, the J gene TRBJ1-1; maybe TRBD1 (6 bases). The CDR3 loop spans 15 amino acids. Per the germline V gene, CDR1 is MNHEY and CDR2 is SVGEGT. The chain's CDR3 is CASSDSTGMNTEAFF. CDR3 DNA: TGTGCCAGCAGTGACTCCACAGGGATGAACACTGAAGCTTTCTTT.

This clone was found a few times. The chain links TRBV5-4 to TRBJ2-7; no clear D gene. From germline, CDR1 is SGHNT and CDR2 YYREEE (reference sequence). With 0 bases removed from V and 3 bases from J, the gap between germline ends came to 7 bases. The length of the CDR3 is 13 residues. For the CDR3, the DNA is TGTGCCAGCAGCTTGGCCGGCGTCTACGAGCAGTACTTC. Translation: CASSLAGVYEQYF.